This T cell receptor beta chain was retrieved from a study of PD-1 blockade in classical Hodgkin lymphoma. As to this clone: As yet, its antigen is unknown.

Autologous stem cell transplantation was followed by relapse in every patient, and brentuximab vedotin exposure varied. Reported best responses ranged across complete response, partial response or progressive disease. The CDR3 contains 14 residues. The ends were cut back, 3 bases at V and 6 bases at J, with 14 bases in the middle. Per germline, CDR1 SGDLS and CDR2 YYNGEE. Clones were read by immunoSEQ multiplex PCR, and TCRdb kept only the in-frame ones, dropping some. The sample includes about 19,000 clones, about 76% of them seen just once. Study observations and caveats: Newly diagnosed patients were reported to exhibit reduced baseline TCR diversity relative to healthy donors. Whoever responded completely had baseline diversity much like that seen in newly diagnosed patients.

This receptor was identified in a human donor with classical Hodgkin lymphoma. This chain links TRBV9 with TRBJ2-3, with D maybe TRBD1 (7 bases). Sequencing used peripheral blood mononuclear cells (PBMCs), obtained before the second cycle of nivolumab. CDR3 residues: CASSARGALDTQYF. The CDR3 nucleotides read TGTGCCAGCAGCGCCAGGGGGGCCCTGGATACGCAGTATTTT.